Listed below are T cell receptor beta chains from one sample, sequenced in a study of T cells in Graves' hyperthyroidism and ophthalmopathy. A single record per CDR3 protein comes from TCRdb applying MiXCR to the multiplex PCR reads. The data show roughly 580,000 distinct CDR3 sequences, 14% seen once. Sequencing input: blood. The receptors originated from a woman aged 25 to 39 with Graves' hyperthyroidism that later progressed to Graves' ophthalmopathy. CDR3s include the opening cysteine and the closing phenylalanine or tryptophan. D genes are given only for firm matches. Rows give clone size only sometimes, using once, few, many, or a class for an expanded clone.

d_gene | j_gene | abundance | v_gene | CDR3aa | CDR3nt
TRBD2 | TRBJ2-2 | . | TRBV10-3 | CAISGVSGRDAGELFF | TGTGCCATCAGTGGGGTTAGCGGGAGAGATGCCGGGGAGCTGTTTTTT
. | TRBJ1-1 | . | TRBV7-9 | CASSLVGNKFVDTEAFF | TGTGCCAGCAGCTTAGTGGGGAACAAATTTGTGGACACTGAAGCTTTCTTT
. | TRBJ2-3 | many | TRBV28 | CASRLEGADTQYF | TGTGCCAGCAGGTTGGAGGGGGCAGATACGCAGTATTTT
. | TRBJ2-5 | few | TRBV29-1 | CSVVKGMGVEETRYF | TGCAGCGTTGTTAAGGGGATGGGAGTAGAGGAGACCCGGTACTTC
. | TRBJ2-5 | many | TRBV28 | CASSLSKGQETQYF | TGTGCCAGCAGTTTATCTAAGGGCCAAGAGACCCAGTACTTC
. | TRBJ2-1 | . | TRBV30 | CAWVGLLKGSYNEQFF | TGTGCCTGGGTGGGGCTCCTAAAGGGCTCCTACAATGAGCAGTTCTTC
. | TRBJ1-1 | many | TRBV6-1 | CASSGTGRRGAFF | TGTGCCAGCAGTGGAACGGGACGACGGGGAGCTTTCTTT
TRBD1 | TRBJ2-1 | . | TRBV19 | CASSRTGQGWNEQFF | TGTGCCAGTAGTAGGACCGGACAGGGGTGGAATGAGCAGTTCTTC
TRBD2 | TRBJ2-1 | . | TRBV4-2 | CASSPRTAGLYNEQFF | TGTGCCAGCAGCCCAAGAACAGCGGGACTCTACAATGAGCAGTTCTTC
. | TRBJ2-6 | few | TRBV6-1 | CASRVKGANVLTF | TGTGCCAGCAGAGTAAAAGGGGCCAACGTCCTGACTTTC
. | TRBJ2-1 | . | TRBV5-1 | CASSPDLDEQFF | TGCGCCAGCAGCCCGGACTTAGATGAGCAGTTCTTC
TRBD1 | TRBJ1-2 | many | TRBV19 | CASSGGQADLNYGYTF | TGTGCCAGTAGTGGCGGACAGGCTGATCTTAACTATGGCTACACCTTC
. | TRBJ1-2 | many | TRBV6-5 | CASSYGSGVNYGYTF | TGTGCCAGCAGTTACGGGTCAGGGGTCAATTATGGCTACACCTTC
. | TRBJ2-1 | many | TRBV20-1 | CSAVGLREGGEQFF | TGCAGTGCCGTAGGGCTACGGGAAGGAGGAGAGCAGTTCTTC
. | TRBJ1-6 | few | TRBV4-3 | CASSQEAGHNSPLHF | TGCGCCAGCAGCCAAGAGGCAGGGCATAATTCACCCCTCCACTTT
. | TRBJ1-2 | many | TRBV2 | CASSGRLDYGYTF | TGTGCCAGCAGTGGCAGGCTCGACTATGGCTACACCTTC
. | TRBJ2-5 | many | TRBV2 | CASSEGGMQETQYF | TGTGCCAGCAGTGAAGGGGGGATGCAAGAGACCCAGTACTTC
. | TRBJ2-7 | many | TRBV30 | CAWKEDSQSYEQYF | TGTGCCTGGAAAGAGGACAGCCAATCCTACGAGCAGTACTTC
TRBD2 | TRBJ2-1 | many | TRBV20-1 | CSARQAGAHEQFF | TGCAGTGCTAGACAAGCGGGAGCACATGAGCAGTTCTTC
. | TRBJ1-2 | many | TRBV28 | CASLKSWGNNYGYTF | TGTGCCAGCTTGAAGTCTTGGGGGAATAACTATGGCTACACCTTC
TRBD2 | TRBJ2-7 | many | TRBV6-2/TRBV6-3 | CASSPRTGTSGLYEQYF | TGTGCCAGCTCCCCACGGACCGGGACTAGCGGGCTCTACGAGCAGTACTTC
TRBD1 | TRBJ2-2 | many | TRBV2 | CASAMTGGTGSLFANTGELFF | TGTGCCAGCGCAATGACAGGGGGAACAGGATCCCTATTCGCGAACACCGGGGAGCTGTTTTTT
TRBD1 | TRBJ1-1 | many | TRBV28 | CASSVPRQGIIMNTEAFF | TGTGCCAGCAGTGTCCCCCGACAGGGAATTATAATGAACACTGAAGCTTTCTTT
. | TRBJ1-2 | . | TRBV6-5 | CASSYVQNYGYTF | TGTGCCAGCAGTTACGTACAGAACTATGGCTACACCTTC
. | TRBJ1-4 | . | TRBV5-1 | CASSLGDGTTNEKLFF | TGCGCCAGCAGCTTGGGGGACGGCACAACTAATGAAAAACTGTTTTTT
. | TRBJ1-4 | . | TRBV18 | CASSPRNSPVATNEKLFF | TGTGCCAGCTCACCACGGAACAGCCCTGTTGCAACTAATGAAAAACTGTTTTTT
TRBD1 | TRBJ1-4 | many | TRBV15 | CATSREGGPVNEKLFF | TGTGCCACCAGCAGAGAAGGGGGCCCGGTTAATGAAAAACTGTTTTTT